A single sample gave rise to the 3 T cell receptor beta chains below, sequenced in a study of blood T cells in healthy people across ages. PCR was performed a second time for roughly 7 to 11 cycles using a sample-barcoded 5' primer and a J-beta primer mix. From the 5' RACE reads, TCRdb called clonotypes with MiXCR, one entry per CDR3 protein. The repertoire holds 650,000 to 800,000 distinct CDR3 sequences, with around 42% as singletons. The sequenced material came from blood. The receptors stem from a man aged 60 to 69 in good health.

This clonotype appeared a single time. The chain is built from TRBV12-3 or TRBV12-4 and TRBJ2-3, with TRBD2 matching over 13 bases. V was pared by 6 bases and J by 4 bases, with 4 bases of the junction left unmatched. The length of the CDR3 is 15 residues. The DNA of the CDR3 is TGTGCCAGCAGGGGGACTAGCGGGGTGGCAGATACGCAGTATTTT. Translation gives CASRGTSGVADTQYF.

The chain recombines TRBV27 with TRBJ1-6; D unclear. This CDR3 has 13 residues. Germline V gene sequence: CDR1 MNHEY, CDR2 SMNVEV (reference sequence). The V end lost 5 bases, the J end lost 7 bases, and 9 bases lay between the germline ends. This CDR3 reads CASSRVQNSPLHF. For the CDR3, the DNA is TGTGCCAGCAGTAGGGTTCAAAATTCACCCCTCCACTTT.

The chain is built from TRBV2 and TRBJ2-7; a weak D match, TRBD1 (6 bases). There are 16 residues in the CDR3. V dropped 5 bases and J dropped 7 bases, with 24 bases sitting between them. Germline CDR1 reads SNHLY; CDR2 reads FYNNEI. The DNA for the CDR3 is TGTGCCAGCAGTCTCCACAGGGCTGGTGAAGCGGATGAGCAGTACTTC. Protein: CASSLHRAGEADEQYF.